The 16 T cell receptor beta chains presented below share a single source sample, sequenced in a study of CD8 T cells in Susac syndrome. An input of 0.5 to 1 ug of RNA was subjected to reverse transcription using random hexamers. TCRdb analysed the immunoSEQ multiplex PCR reads with MiXCR anew, one entry per CDR3 protein. The table shows over 140,000 distinct CDR3 sequences, with just under 95% occurring only once. Sequencing used CD4+ T cells from PBMCs. The origin of the receptors is a human donor with Susac syndrome.

The V and J genes are TRBV10-3 and TRBJ1-6; no firm D call. The CDR3 is made up of 14 amino acids. The germline V gene encodes CDR1 ENHRY and CDR2 SYGVKD. V lost 2 bases to trimming and J lost 7 bases, with 9 bases between them. CDR3 coding DNA: TGTGCCATCAGTGAGGGTACGGGGAATTCACCCCTCCACTTT. Its protein is CAISEGTGNSPLHF.

The V call is TRBV30, the J call TRBJ1-2; 8 bases line up with TRBD1. J lost 2 bases, V lost 5 bases, and 4 bases had no gene match. CDR3 length: 13 residues. The germline V gene has CDR1 GTSNPN and CDR2 SVGIG (reference sequence). The CDR3 reads CAWAGQENYGYTF. CDR3 nucleotides: TGTGCCTGGGCGGGACAGGAAAACTATGGCTACACCTTC. The variable domain in full, completed from reference TRBV30 and TRBJ1-2, reads SQTIHQWPATLVQPVGSPLSLECTVEGTSNPNLYWYRQAAGRGLQLLFYSVGIGQISSEVPQNLSASRPQDRQFILSSKKLLLSDSGFYLCAWAGQENYGYTFGSGTRLTVV.

V gene TRBV5-4 combines with J gene TRBJ2-3; D unresolved. This CDR3 has 14 residues. V was shortened by 4 bases and J by 4 bases, with 13 bases between the two germline ends. Germline V gives CDR1 SGHNT, CDR2 YYREEE (reference sequence). The DNA of the CDR3 is TGTGCCAGCAGCCCGGACCCTCCACCAGATACGCAGTATTTT. Its protein product is CASSPDPPPDTQYF. Supplemented by reference TRBV5-4 and TRBJ2-3, the full variable domain reads ETGVTQSPTHLIKTRGQQVTLRCSSQSGHNTVSWYQQALGQGPQFIFQYYREEENGRGNFPPRFSGLQFPNYSSELNVNALELDDSALYLCASSPDPPPDTQYFGPGTRLTVL.

CDR3: CASSQESIYREEGYTF. DNA of the CDR3: TGTGCCAGCAGCCAAGAATCGATTTACAGGGAGGAAGGCTACACCTTC. The chain is built from TRBV3-1 and TRBJ1-2; maybe TRBD1 (6 bases). CDR1 and CDR2 (germline): LGHDT, YNNKEL (reference sequence). CDR3 length: 16 residues. V lost 0 bases, J lost 8 bases, and 19 bases lay in between.

The rearrangement uses TRBV3-1 and TRBJ2-1; 12 bases align to TRBD2. The CDR3 has 17 residues. V dropped 0 bases and J dropped 7; count of bases not matched to a gene: 7. Germline CDR1 reads LGHDT; CDR2 reads YNNKEL (reference sequence). The CDR3 nucleotides are TGTGCCAGCAGCCAAGACCGGAGACTAGCGGGAGATAATGAGCAGTTCTTC. Translating it yields CASSQDRRLAGDNEQFF.

The chain carries TRBV27 and TRBJ2-6; D might be TRBD2 (5 bases). The CDR3 runs to 18 residues. CDR1 and CDR2 from the germline V gene are MNHEY and SMNVEV (reference sequence). V was pared by 3 bases and J by 3 bases, with 18 bases between. The CDR3, as DNA: TGTGCCAGCAGTTTTGGAGGCCGCGCGGCGTATGGGGCCAACGTCCTGACTTTC. This codes for CASSFGGRAAYGANVLTF.

This chain links TRBV7-2 with TRBJ2-1, with D perhaps TRBD2 (6 bases). This CDR3 region has 15 residues. Trimming left V 5 bases short and J 5 bases short, with 16 bases between. Germline lookup yields CDR1 SGHTA and CDR2 FQGNSA. The CDR3 nucleotides read TGTGCCAGCAGCCCGACGGGACTGCCCCACAATGAGCAGTTCTTC. Translated: CASSPTGLPHNEQFF.

V gene TRBV5-1 combines with J gene TRBJ2-7, with a possible D match to TRBD2 (6 bases). The CDR3 has 14 amino acids. V shed 1 base and J shed 4 bases, with 12 bases lying between them. The germline gives CDR1 SGHRS, CDR2 YFSETQ. CDR3 amino acids: CASSLTGLTYEQYF. The CDR3 nucleotides are TGCGCCAGCAGCTTGACGGGACTTACATACGAGCAGTACTTC.

The chain couples TRBV20-1 to TRBJ1-5; D not resolved. With 1 base removed from V and 1 base from J, the gap between germline ends came to 11 bases. The CDR3 is 15 residues long. The V gene's germline CDR1 is DFQATT and CDR2 SNEGSKA (reference sequence). This CDR3 is CSARGAGGSNQPQHF. The CDR3 nucleotides read TGCAGTGCTAGAGGGGCGGGCGGGAGCAATCAGCCCCAGCATTTT.

The genes are TRBV20-1 and TRBJ2-1, with a weak D call TRBD2 (6 bases). Germline V CDR1 and CDR2: DFQATT, SNEGSKA (reference sequence). Trimming removed 0 bases at V and 7 bases at J, with 19 bases between. The CDR3 sequence is 16 residues long. The CDR3 loop reads CSARDLGASDRNEQFF. CDR3 nucleotide sequence: TGCAGTGCTAGAGATCTAGGTGCTAGCGATAGGAATGAGCAGTTCTTC.

This chain links TRBV12-3 or TRBV12-4 with TRBJ1-2; no reliable D call. V lost 3 bases and J lost 8, with 16 bases in between. The CDR3 has 14 residues. CDR3 sequence: CASSFGFGRTGYTF. The DNA for the CDR3 is TGTGCCAGCAGTTTCGGGTTCGGCAGGACGGGCTACACCTTC.

The chain is built from TRBV7-3 and TRBJ1-5; no clear D. The germline V and J ends were trimmed by 5 bases and 0 bases, with 11 bases remaining between them. Germline CDR1 and CDR2: SGHTA and FQGTGA. The CDR3 is made up of 15 amino acids. The CDR3 loop reads CASSPWAYSNQPQHF. In nucleotides, the CDR3 is TGTGCCAGCAGCCCCTGGGCGTATAGCAATCAGCCCCAGCATTTT. The complete variable domain, with remaining parts taken from reference TRBV7-3 and TRBJ1-5, reads GAGVSQTPSNKVTEKGKYVELRCDPISGHTALYWYRQSLGQGPEFLIYFQGTGAADDSGLPNDRFFAVRPEGSVSTLKIQRTERGDSAVYLCASSPWAYSNQPQHFGDGTRLSIL.

The rearrangement joins TRBV20-1 to TRBJ1-1, with unresolved D. Trimming removed 3 bases from V and 1 base from J, with 12 bases in between. Germline V gene sequence: CDR1 DFQATT, CDR2 SNEGSKA (reference sequence). This CDR3 spans 14 amino acids. DNA for the CDR3: TGCAGTGCTAGGTGGGGAGGAGAGAACACTGAAGCTTTCTTT. This translates into CSARWGGENTEAFF.

The V and J genes are TRBV7-9 and TRBJ1-3; D is undetermined. Per germline, CDR1 SEHNR and CDR2 FQNEAQ (reference sequence). V was trimmed by 7 bases and J by 0 bases, leaving 10 bases between them. The CDR3 length is 14 residues. CDR3 in DNA: TGTGCCAGCACCGGCTGGGGCTCTGGAAACACCATATATTTT. Protein: CASTGWGSGNTIYF.

The CDR3 reads CASSQVGRPNTEAFF. The CDR3 DNA sequence: TGCGCCAGCAGCCAAGTGGGGCGGCCGAACACTGAAGCTTTCTTT. J is TRBJ1-1 and V is TRBV4-3, with D tentatively TRBD1 (5 bases). The CDR3 contains 15 residues. Germline-derived CDR1 and CDR2 are LGHNA and YSLEER. V lost 1 base to trimming and J lost 1 base, with 10 bases between them.

The rearrangement joins TRBV19 to TRBJ1-2; D is uncertain. Germline CDR1 LNHDA, CDR2 SQIVND (reference sequence). The CDR3 covers 15 residues. Trimming pared 6 bases from V and 5 bases from J, leaving 19 bases between. The DNA for the CDR3 is TGTGCCAGTAGCAAGGACGGAACGAACCCTTATGGCTACACCTTC. Translation gives CASSKDGTNPYGYTF.